A selection of T cell receptor beta chains follows, all from one sample in a study of technical replicates of blood from a few donors. TCRdb's table, derived via immunoSEQ multiplex PCR, lists solely in-frame clones and lacks some. The sample consists of approximately 70,000 clones, 90% to 95% of them appearing once. The sample comprised T cells isolated from PBMCs. Every receptor here comes from a human donor in good health. Some clones in this sample may be carry-over from other donors' samples. CDR3s leave out the opening cysteine and the closing phenylalanine or tryptophan. The order of the fields is D gene, CDR3 length, V gene, J gene, CDR3 protein. D genes are given only for firm matches.

-	14	TRBV4-2	TRBJ2-1	ASSRTEGSRINEQF
TRBD1	13	TRBV5-8	TRBJ2-5	ASSEGQGVEETQY
-	13	TRBV6-1	TRBJ1-1	ASTGAGFANTEAF
-	11	TRBV19	TRBJ1-2	ASSKQGHYGYT
TRBD2	14	TRBV27	TRBJ2-1	ASSHSGRGGYNEQF
-	9	TRBV29-1	TRBJ1-1	SVAGELGAF
TRBD1	12	TRBV18	TRBJ1-1	ASSPPTGLTEAF
TRBD2	19	TRBV4-1	TRBJ2-7	ASSRSVGITSGREGQYEQY
-	14	TRBV15	TRBJ2-6	ATSRDGGGGANVLT
TRBD2	22	TRBV2	TRBJ2-7	ASSEGLWKDSSGLAGFSSYEQY
TRBD2	15	TRBV27	TRBJ2-3	ASSLWASGRSTDTQY
TRBD1	16	TRBV7-8	TRBJ2-7	ASSFHPLKTGSTYEQY
-	11	TRBV29-1	TRBJ2-7	SVTFGLSYEQY
TRBD1	11	TRBV30	TRBJ2-3	AWDRVGTDTQY
-	12	TRBV6-1	TRBJ2-7	ASSDQDSPYEQY
-	12	TRBV6-5	TRBJ2-7	ASSYGLSFSEQY
-	10	TRBV5-6	TRBJ1-2	ASSRQNYGYT
-	11	TRBV6-5	TRBJ1-2	ASTKGVDYGYT
TRBD2	14	TRBV7-9	TRBJ2-3	ASSPTAGGPTDTQY
-	10	TRBV19	TRBJ1-1	ASRVGGTEAF
-	13	TRBV5-1	TRBJ1-5	ASSPELGAGQPQH
TRBD1	13	TRBV30	TRBJ1-5	AWSIGTGGNQPQH
-	11	TRBV28	TRBJ1-5	ASSLQGYQPQH
-	13	TRBV18	TRBJ2-5	ASSPRGNPGETQY
TRBD1	15	TRBV5-8	TRBJ2-3	ASRKGTDITSTDTQY
TRBD2	16	TRBV6-4	TRBJ2-7	ASSDSRLAGGYSYEQY
-	13	TRBV19	TRBJ2-5	ASSAGGSFQETQY
-	11	TRBV29-1	TRBJ1-1	SAARDRTTEAF
TRBD1	11	TRBV7-6	TRBJ1-1	ASSLRQGGSAF
-	11	TRBV9	TRBJ1-1	ASSVERNTEAF